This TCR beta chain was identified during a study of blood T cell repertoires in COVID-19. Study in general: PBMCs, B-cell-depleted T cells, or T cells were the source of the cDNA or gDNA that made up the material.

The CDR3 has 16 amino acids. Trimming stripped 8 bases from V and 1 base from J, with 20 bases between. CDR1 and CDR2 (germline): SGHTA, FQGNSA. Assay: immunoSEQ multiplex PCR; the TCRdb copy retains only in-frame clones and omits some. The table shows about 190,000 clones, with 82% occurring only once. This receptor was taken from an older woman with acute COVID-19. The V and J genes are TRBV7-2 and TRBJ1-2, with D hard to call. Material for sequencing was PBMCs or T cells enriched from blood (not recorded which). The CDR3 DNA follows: TGTGCCAGCTTCGCCCCCGCGGTCCGGATTAACTATGGCTACACCTTC. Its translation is CASFAPAVRINYGYTF. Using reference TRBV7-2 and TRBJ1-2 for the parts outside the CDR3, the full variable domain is GAGVSQSPSNKVTEKGKDVELRCDPISGHTALYWYRQSLGQGLEFLIYFQGNSAPDKSGLPSDRFSAERTGGSVSTLTIQRTQQEDSAVYLCASFAPAVRINYGYTFGSGTRLTVV.